The sequence of this TCR beta chain was determined in a study of CD8 T cells in ankylosing spondylitis. Study results and limitations: Typical of ankylosing spondylitis blood, it appeared, was a TCR beta motif of 7 or 8 highly homologous variants. In the blood and synovial fluid of reactive arthritis, some motif variants had been previously reported. Disease-linked clones reportedly concentrated significantly in matched ankylosing spondylitis synovial fluid.

Quantitative 5'-RACE with molecular barcodes generated TCR beta libraries. TCRdb re-analysed the 5' RACE reads in MiXCR, keeping a single row per CDR3 protein. The data contain roughly 200,000 distinct CDR3 sequences, roughly 25% of them seen just once; the ten biggest clones take up about 6.2%. The sample holds a few counts of this clonotype. Its antigen is undetermined. V gave up 3 bases and J gave up 6 bases, with 14 bases separating them. The germline V gene has CDR1 LGHDT and CDR2 YNNKEL (reference sequence). The CDR3 has 15 amino acids. The chain couples TRBV3-1 to TRBJ2-2; either TRBD1 or TRBD2 may supply D (6 bases each). The sequencing sample was made of blood, either unsorted or a sorted T cell fraction (not recorded which). The clonotype comes from a male donor with ankylosing spondylitis or in good health (not recorded which). This chain's CDR3 is CASSHRGRGPGELFF. The CDR3 region has the DNA TGTGCCAGCAGCCATCGAGGACGGGGGCCCGGGGAGCTGTTTTTT. Based on the CDR3 plus reference TRBV3-1 and TRBJ2-2, the full variable domain is DTAVSQTPKYLVTQMGNDKSIKCEQNLGHDTMYWYKQDSKKFLKIMFSYNNKELIINETVPNRFSPKSPDKAHLNLHINSLELGDSAVYFCASSHRGRGPGELFFGEGSRLTVL.